What follows are 8 T cell receptor beta chains derived from one specimen sequenced in a study of T cell responses to AZD1222 COVID-19 vaccine. Data came from immunoSEQ multiplex PCR; TCRdb stores just in-frame clones and leaves some out. This sample has approximately 91,000 clones, with about 88% found just once. The sample was peripheral blood, taken on day 0 of AZD1222 vaccination. These receptors were obtained from an adult in good health.

This chain uses TRBV5-1 with TRBJ2-5; D is possibly TRBD2 (5 bases). In germline, CDR1 is SGHRS, CDR2 YFSETQ. This CDR3 comprises 14 residues. V was pared by 0 bases and J by 4 bases, with 10 bases between. The CDR3 region is CASSLGTGSETQYF. DNA for the CDR3: TGCGCCAGCAGCTTGGGTACGGGATCAGAGACCCAGTACTTC.

The rearrangement joins TRBV3-1 (or the pseudogene TRBV3-2) to TRBJ2-7, with 7 bases fitting TRBD1. Losses at the gene ends were 0 bases for V and 3 bases for J; bases not matched to a gene: 2. The CDR3 is 14 residues long. CDR1 is LGHDT and CDR2 is YNNKEL in the germline V gene (reference sequence). CDR3 in amino acids: CASSQDGTVYEQYF. The CDR3 DNA follows: TGTGCCAGCAGCCAAGATGGGACAGTCTACGAGCAGTACTTC.

The V call is TRBV19, the J call TRBJ1-5; perhaps TRBD1 as D (5 bases). CDR1 and CDR2 (germline): LNHDA, SQIVND (reference sequence). V dropped 6 bases and J dropped 11 bases, with 23 bases sitting between them. CDR3 length: 15 residues. In DNA form, the CDR3 reads TGTGCCAGTAGGGCGACCTACGGGGCCGGAGAGGCCCAGCATTTT. As protein: CASRATYGAGEAQHF.

This clone was seen a single time. The chain couples TRBV3-1 (or the pseudogene TRBV3-2) to TRBJ2-1; 15 nucleotides line up with TRBD2. J gave up 4 bases and V 4 bases, and 2 bases lay outside the gene matches. CDR3 length equals 16 residues. Germline V gene lookup returns CDR1 LGHDT and CDR2 YNNKEL (reference sequence). This chain's CDR3 is CASSRGLAGGYNEQFF. The CDR3 DNA sequence: TGTGCCAGCAGCCGTGGACTAGCGGGGGGGTACAATGAGCAGTTCTTC.

This chain uses TRBV7-3 with TRBJ2-5; TRBD2 matches 8 bases. There are 15 residues in the CDR3. J lost 2 bases, V lost 0 bases, and 2 bases had no gene match. Germline V CDR1 and CDR2: SGHTA, FQGTGA. The CDR3 region is CASSLTGTSQETQYF. DNA of the CDR3: TGTGCCAGCAGCTTAACGGGGACTAGTCAAGAGACCCAGTACTTC.

This chain links TRBV28 with TRBJ2-7; D perhaps matches TRBD2 (7 bases). This CDR3 has 15 amino acids. Deletions cut 2 bases from V and 1 base from J, with 12 bases between. CDR1 and CDR2 from the germline V gene are MDHEN and SYDVKM. CDR3 DNA sequence: TGTGCCAGCAGTTTAGGGGGGGCAAGGTCCTACGAGCAGTACTTC. Translation: CASSLGGARSYEQYF.

This clone occurred a few times. The V gene is TRBV27, the J gene TRBJ1-2; tentatively, D is TRBD1 (5 bases). V was clipped by 5 bases and J by 9 bases, with 13 bases between them. Germline V gives CDR1 MNHEY, CDR2 SMNVEV (reference sequence). The CDR3 runs to 12 residues. The CDR3 here is CASSPGTDSYTF. CDR3 nucleotides: TGTGCCAGCAGTCCGGGGACCGACAGCTACACCTTC.

The chain carries TRBV20-1 and TRBJ2-3; D unresolved. CDR1 is DFQATT, CDR2 SNEGSKA, per germline (reference sequence). This CDR3 contains 11 residues. V gave up 5 bases and J gave up 4 bases, with 7 bases separating them. The CDR3, as DNA: TGCAGTGCTTTAGCAGCAGATACGCAGTATTTT. Translated: CSALAADTQYF.